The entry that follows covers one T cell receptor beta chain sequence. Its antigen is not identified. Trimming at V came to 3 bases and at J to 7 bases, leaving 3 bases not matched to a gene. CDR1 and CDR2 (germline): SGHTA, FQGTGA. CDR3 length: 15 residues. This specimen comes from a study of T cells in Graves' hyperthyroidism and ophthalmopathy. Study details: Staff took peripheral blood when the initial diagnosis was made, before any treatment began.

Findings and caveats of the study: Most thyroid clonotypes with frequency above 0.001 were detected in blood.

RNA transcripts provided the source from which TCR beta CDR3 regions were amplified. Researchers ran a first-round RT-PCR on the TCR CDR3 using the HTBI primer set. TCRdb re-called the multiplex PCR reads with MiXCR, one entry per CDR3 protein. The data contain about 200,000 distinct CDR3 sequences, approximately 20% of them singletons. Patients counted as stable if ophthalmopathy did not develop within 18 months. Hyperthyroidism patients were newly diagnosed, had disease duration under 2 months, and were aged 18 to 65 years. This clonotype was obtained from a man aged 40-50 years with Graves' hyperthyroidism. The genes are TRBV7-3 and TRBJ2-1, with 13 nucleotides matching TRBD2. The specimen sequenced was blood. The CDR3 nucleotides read TGTGCCAGCAGCTTGGGGACTAGCGGGGTGAATGAGCAGTTCTTC. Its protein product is CASSLGTSGVNEQFF.